A selection of T cell receptor beta chains follows, all from one sample in a study of blood T cell repertoires in COVID-19. Method: immunoSEQ multiplex PCR; TCRdb's copy keeps in-frame clones and lacks some. The sample has some 99,000 clones, 70% to 90% seen once; the top ten hold 4% to 5%. The sequenced sample consisted of peripheral blood. These receptor sequences come from a man between 70 and 80 years old with acute or convalescent COVID-19. CDR3s include the opening cysteine and the closing phenylalanine or tryptophan.

v_gene | CDR3aa
TRBV6-2/TRBV6-3 | CASSPPPGQGTGEQYF
TRBV6-1 | CASSETRTGGSPLHF
TRBV9 | CASSVLAGENTGELFF
TRBV10-2 | CASTPGVGNQPQHF
TRBV25-1 | CASSDGGQSTNYGYTF
TRBV5-1 | CASSLGQGNYGYTF
TRBV14 | CASSQRTGRDTEAFF
TRBV11-2 | CASSPSAGLSGNTIYF
TRBV7-9 | CASSLEAGHGGYTF
TRBV10-3 | CAISESSGLAGTLGRKETQYF
TRBV3-1/TRBV3-2 | CASSQGAGQETQYF
TRBV19 | CASSVNRGMNTEAFF
TRBV27 | CASSSRVTDRGYNSPLHF
TRBV4-2 | CASSQDPLYNEQFF
TRBV10-1 | CASSDSGGGYTF
TRBV10-3 | CAISAWDRGDQPQHF
TRBV15 | CATSRAVGTGIFEQYF
TRBV10-1 | CARRRLGAYSPLHF
TRBV4-1 | CASSPRRQGNGYTF
TRBV2 | CASSEGTGDNYGYTF
TRBV7-9 | CASTRAASAEGYTF
TRBV2 | CASSEDRGNQPQHF
TRBV5-1 | CASSMLSGAEETQYF
TRBV21-1 | CASTRTGINYGYTF
TRBV5-1 | CASSWTGGHGYTF
TRBV5-4 | CASSLVSGKGAEQYF
TRBV11-1 | CASSPTQGTYNEQFF
TRBV27 | CASSPGGHSPLHF
TRBV6-6 | CASSTTGTSGYTF
TRBV5-1 | CASSEQGNYGYTF
TRBV6-4 | CASSDKYRGIAKNIQYF
TRBV10-3 | CAISVLPGTAVVGANVLTF
TRBV9 | CASSVGAINSYGYTF
TRBV6-6 | CASSQQGIGEKLFF
TRBV2 | CASILRLAGGNEQFF
TRBV5-1 | CASSTTAGGYGYTF
TRBV19 | CASSVIGQGTNSPLHF
TRBV5-1 | CASSWTGDDGYTF
TRBV6-5 | CASSGGNSNQPQHF
TRBV5-8 | CASSPGLVSNEQFF
TRBV6-4 | CASKGAGTDTQYF
TRBV2 | CASNLGTGAYEQYF
TRBV23-1 | CASLCSQGMLTQPQHF
TRBV5-4 | CASSFPGQGRDYGYTF
TRBV5-1 | CASSPGGTYEQYF
TRBV5-6 | CASSGGEEPAPYNEQFF
TRBV7-7 | CASSLIRGDETQYF
TRBV7-9 | CASSSPGTGSGGYTF
TRBV7-9 | CASSLVKPTSRDGYTF
TRBV5-4 | CASSSGLLPDTQYF